These 3 T cell receptor beta chains came from one sample sequenced in a study of OX40 agonist ivuxolimab in advanced cancers. Sequencing was performed with immunoSEQ multiplex PCR; in TCRdb, only in-frame clones are kept and a portion is missing. The sample includes roughly 83,000 clones, about 90% of them seen just once. The sample consisted of CD4+ or CD8+ T cells sorted from blood, taken in a trial of the OX40 agonist ivuxolimab. These receptors were collected from an adult with an advanced solid tumor such as melanoma, head and neck, liver or kidney cancer.

The gene calls are TRBV6-6 and TRBJ2-3, with D maybe TRBD1 (5 bases). V was clipped by 5 bases and J by 5 bases, with 17 bases between them. Germline CDR1 reads MNHNY; CDR2 reads SVGAGI (reference sequence). This CDR3 contains 15 residues. The CDR3 sequence: CASSHPVGVGDTQYF. CDR3 bases: TGTGCCAGCAGTCACCCCGTAGGGGTGGGAGATACGCAGTATTTT.

This clone was picked up one time. This chain joins TRBV28 and TRBJ2-7; tentative D call: TRBD2 (6 bases). The germline gives CDR1 MDHEN, CDR2 SYDVKM. This CDR3 region has 14 residues. Between the trimmed V and J ends, which lost 3 bases and 0 bases, there was a span of 9 bases. DNA of the CDR3: TGTGCCAGCAGTTTCGTCGGGAGCTCCTACGAGCAGTACTTC. Translation: CASSFVGSSYEQYF.

The chain employs TRBV7-3 and TRBJ2-1, with D hard to call. This CDR3 is 13 amino acids long. With 1 base removed from V and 5 bases from J, the gap between germline ends came to 6 bases. Germline values: CDR1 SGHTA, CDR2 FQGTGA. The chain's CDR3 is CASSLMGNNEQFF. CDR3 nucleotides: TGTGCCAGCAGCTTAATGGGTAACAATGAGCAGTTCTTC.